In its sample, the clone carrying this TCR beta chain was seen a few times. Antigen specificity is unknown. The CDR3 length is 13 residues. V was clipped by 3 bases and J by 1 base, with 6 bases between them. This sample stems from a study of identical twins. A universal primer site was created by template switching, with the cDNA bearing unique molecular identifiers. TCRdb redid the calling of the 5' RACE reads with MiXCR, one entry per CDR3 protein. The repertoire holds approximately 550,000 distinct CDR3 sequences, with 20% to 25% as singletons. General study findings and limits: Models predicted too little out-of-frame TCR alpha sharing in monozygotic twins.

A further study also used this sample, focusing on yellow fever vaccine responses in identical twins. That paper states: Reportedly, the response of twins' T cells to the vaccine seemed partly convergent, partly personalized.

The V call is TRBV12-3 or TRBV12-4, the J call TRBJ2-5; D not resolved. This sequence was found in a woman aged 18-29 years in good health. Specimen: CD4+ T cells sorted from blood. In DNA, the CDR3 is TGTGCCAGCAGTTTCTATGGCCAAGAGACCCAGTACTTC. This translates into CASSFYGQETQYF.